This TCR beta chain was captured in a study of beta chain features in type 1 diabetes. Study-wide findings and caveats: Although PCR might favor shorter templates, it would do so equally in patients and controls.

The CDR3 is made up of 14 amino acids. CDR1 and CDR2 from the germline V gene are SGHTA and FQGNSA. V dropped 4 bases and J dropped 5 bases, with 15 bases sitting between them. Every bit of the isolated RNA underwent reverse transcription, so sequencing read expressed TCRB transcripts. Only in-frame clones appear in the TCRdb table, and some are missing; sequencing was by immunoSEQ multiplex PCR. Altogether under 400,000 clones are present, around 13% being singletons, with the ten largest covering more than 0.015%. Turning to this clone: Its antigen is unidentified.

The gene calls are TRBV7-2 and TRBJ2-7; a weak D match, TRBD1 (6 bases). Specimen: naive CD4+ T cells from blood. This receptor was identified in a man younger than 35 in good health. The CDR3 DNA is TGTGCCAGCAGCTCTAGAGGGGGTCTGGACGAGCAGTACTTC. Translated: CASSSRGGLDEQYF.